A selection of T cell receptor beta chains follows, all from one sample in a study of cytomegalovirus exposure and HLA in healthy donors. Libraries were prepared by immunoSEQ multiplex PCR; TCRdb keeps only in-frame clonotypes and omits some of them. Of around 150,000 clones listed, about 65% are singletons. Sequencing was carried out using PBMCs. The receptors here all came from a woman aged 18-35 years in good health and CMV-seropositive. Each CDR3 is given with its conserved first and last residue. Each record gives: CDR3 protein, V gene.

CDR3: CASSLPGSYNEQFF
V: TRBV7-3

CDR3: CASSLVDTIKVEQFF
V: TRBV11-2

CDR3: CASSPDRASNYGYTF
V: TRBV6-4

CDR3: CASWGANTGELFF
V: TRBV4-1

CDR3: CASSGRLAGGQNEQFF
V: TRBV4-2

CDR3: CASSPLGSGGFEKLFF
V: TRBV18

CDR3: CASSLTVVGTDTQYF
V: TRBV6-5

CDR3: CASSPRTGSYEQYF
V: TRBV5-8

CDR3: CASSQKETGTSYNSPLHF
V: TRBV4-1

CDR3: CASSLGGGTHTDTQYF
V: TRBV5-4

CDR3: CASMFGGQGNSPLHF
V: TRBV5-4

CDR3: CASRRTSGLWDYEQYF
V: TRBV27

CDR3: CASSQGTSGYNEQFF
V: TRBV7-3

CDR3: CASSEAGTSTDTQYF
V: TRBV10-1

CDR3: CASTGEWNEQFF
V: TRBV27

CDR3: CASSPGQGYGYTF
V: TRBV18

CDR3: CASSLSTGSSYEQYF
V: TRBV7-6

CDR3: CASSLTWSSYNEQFF
V: TRBV5-1

CDR3: CASSLAPGSTDTQYF
V: TRBV5-4

CDR3: CASSQDQQYF
V: TRBV4-2

CDR3: CASSPPGLAGGIGELFF
V: TRBV7-2